A single sample gave rise to the 24 T cell receptor beta chains below, sequenced in a study of blood T cell repertoires in COVID-19. Method: immunoSEQ multiplex PCR; TCRdb's copy keeps in-frame clones and lacks some. The sample holds roughly 460,000 clones, roughly 90% seen once. The sequenced material came from peripheral blood. The receptors were gathered from a man younger than 35 with COVID-19, enrolled during active disease.

The chain joins TRBV13 to TRBJ1-4, with D possibly matching TRBD1 (6 bases). Germline V gene data show CDR1 as PRHDT and CDR2 as FYEKMQ (reference sequence). This CDR3 is 15 amino acids long. Trimming pared 4 bases from V and 8 bases from J, leaving 17 bases between. The CDR3 here is CASSSGTPGTEKLFF. CDR3 sequence (DNA): TGTGCCAGCAGCTCCGGGACACCCGGGACCGAAAAACTGTTTTTT.

The J gene is TRBJ1-4, the V gene TRBV2, with 11 bases aligning to TRBD1. V was pared by 5 bases and J by 7 bases, with 9 bases of the junction left unmatched. The germline CDR1 and CDR2 sequences are SNHLY and FYNNEI. This CDR3 is 16 amino acids long. This CDR3 reads CASSNGQGAGGEKLFF. CDR3 bases: TGTGCCAGCAGTAATGGACAGGGGGCAGGTGGTGAAAAACTGTTTTTT.

The chain couples TRBV5-4 to TRBJ2-7, with TRBD1 matching 9 bases. Trimming at V came to 4 bases and at J to 1 base, leaving 3 bases not matched to a gene. The germline CDR1 and CDR2 sequences are SGHNT and YYREEE (reference sequence). CDR3 size: 14 residues. CDR3 coding DNA: TGTGCCAGCAGCGGGGGGACAGGGTCCTACGAGCAGTACTTC. It encodes CASSGGTGSYEQYF.

The rearrangement joins TRBV24-1 to TRBJ2-3; 8 bases are shared with TRBD2. Germline values: CDR1 KGHDR, CDR2 SFDVKD. V lost 10 bases, J lost 6 bases, and 11 bases stayed unmatched. The length of the CDR3 is 14 residues. The CDR3 spells CATHSGNPWDTQYF. Here the CDR3 DNA reads TGTGCCACGCATAGCGGGAACCCCTGGGATACGCAGTATTTT.

The genes are TRBV2 and TRBJ2-3; D remains unclear. CDR1 and CDR2 (germline): SNHLY, FYNNEI. The length of the CDR3 is 10 residues. Between the trimmed V and J ends, which lost 4 bases and 12 bases, there was a span of 8 bases. Here the CDR3 DNA reads TGTGCCAGCAGTGTGACTCTCCAGTATTTT. Translating it yields CASSVTLQYF.

V and J are TRBV4-1 and TRBJ1-5; 7 nucleotides agree with TRBD1. Germline loops: CDR1 MGHRA, CDR2 YSYEKL. This CDR3 spans 15 amino acids. The V gene end was trimmed by 5 bases and the J gene end by 2 bases; junction bases not matched to a gene: 6. The CDR3 DNA follows: TGCGCCAGCAGCAACCGACAGGGTGGCAATCAGCCCCAGCATTTT. Residues: CASSNRQGGNQPQHF.

V usage is TRBV2 and J usage is TRBJ2-2; 10 bases fit TRBD1. With V trimmed by 7 bases and J by 3 bases, 5 bases remained unmatched. The CDR3 length is 15 residues. Germline V gene sequence: CDR1 SNHLY, CDR2 FYNNEI. This chain's CDR3 is CASTTGQGDTGELFF. CDR3 nucleotide sequence: TGTGCCAGCACTACTGGACAGGGGGACACCGGGGAGCTGTTTTTT. The full variable domain, rest sourced from reference TRBV2 and TRBJ2-2, is EPEVTQTPSHQVTQMGQEVILRCVPISNHLYFYWYRQILGQKVEFLVSFYNNEISEKSEIFDDQFSVERPDGSNFTLKIRSTKLEDSAMYFCASTTGQGDTGELFFGEGSRLTVL.

This clone was found once. This chain connects TRBV11-2 to TRBJ2-5; TRBD2 matches 10 bases. Germline V CDR1 and CDR2: SGHAT, FQNNGV. V was clipped by 6 bases and J by 2 bases; unmatched bases: 6. The CDR3 has 15 amino acids. The DNA for the CDR3 is TGTGCCAGCAGATCGGGACTAGCGAAACAAGAGACCCAGTACTTC. It translates to CASRSGLAKQETQYF.

The chain recombines TRBV7-3 with TRBJ2-2; possibly TRBD2 for D (5 bases). The germline CDR1 and CDR2 sequences are SGHTA and FQGTGA. The CDR3 is 14 residues long. Trimming cost V 8 bases and J 7 bases, with 17 bases left between them. CDR3 sequence: CASRAQAVNGELFF. The CDR3 coding sequence is TGTGCCAGCCGCGCGCAAGCGGTCAACGGGGAGCTGTTTTTT.

The chain links TRBV6-2 or TRBV6-3 to TRBJ2-1, with TRBD2 identical over 9 bases. Germline CDR1 MNHEY, CDR2 SVGEGT. This CDR3 has 14 residues. Trimming removed 2 bases from V and 7 bases from J; junction bases left unmatched: 3. CDR3 coding DNA: TGTGCCAGCAGTTACGCTGCGGGAGGGAATGAGCAGTTCTTC. As protein: CASSYAAGGNEQFF.

The rearrangement uses TRBV19 and TRBJ1-5, with 7 positions matching TRBD1. The CDR3 covers 16 residues. Germline V CDR1 and CDR2: LNHDA, SQIVND (reference sequence). The V segment lost 4 bases and the J segment 2 bases; nucleotides outside the gene matches: 8. The CDR3 loop is CASSTSTGIGNQPQHF. The CDR3 DNA reads TGTGCCAGTAGTACCTCGACAGGGATCGGCAATCAGCCCCAGCATTTT.

The V call is TRBV5-1, the J call TRBJ1-1; D may be TRBD1 (6 bases). The CDR3 sequence is 15 residues long. With 4 bases removed from V and 1 base from J, the gap between germline ends came to 14 bases. Germline V gene sequence: CDR1 SGHRS, CDR2 YFSETQ. The CDR3 nucleotides are TGCGCCAGCAGCCGAGGACAGTCCGCGAACACTGAAGCTTTCTTT. As protein: CASSRGQSANTEAFF.

The V gene is TRBV6-6, the J gene TRBJ2-2, with 7 bases fitting TRBD1. The germline gives CDR1 MNHNY, CDR2 SVGAGI (reference sequence). The ends lost 5 bases at V and 5 bases at J; junction bases unmatched: 8. The CDR3 sequence is 15 residues long. DNA of the CDR3: TGTGCCAGCAGTACGAACAGGGGTAAAACCGGGGAGCTGTTTTTT. Translation gives CASSTNRGKTGELFF.

This clone occurred once. The chain employs TRBV7-9 and TRBJ2-2; 12 bases align to TRBD1. The CDR3 totals 16 residues. V shed 4 bases, J shed 6 bases, and the junction held 6 bases outside the gene matches. Germline V gene data show CDR1 as SEHNR and CDR2 as FQNEAQ (reference sequence). CDR3 nucleotides: TGTGCCAGCAGCTCCGGGACAGGGGGCTGGTCCGGGGAGCTGTTTTTT. This translates into CASSSGTGGWSGELFF.

The V call is TRBV13, the J call TRBJ2-2; 7 bases line up with TRBD2. V lost 4 bases and J lost 7; bases outside the gene matches: 12. Germline assignment: CDR1 PRHDT and CDR2 FYEKMQ (reference sequence). The CDR3 is 16 residues long. The CDR3 bases are TGTGCCAGCAGCTCTGGACTAGACACGGGAAACGGGGAGCTGTTTTTT. Translation: CASSSGLDTGNGELFF. Based on the CDR3 plus reference TRBV13 and TRBJ2-2, the full variable domain is AAGVIQSPRHLIKEKRETATLKCYPIPRHDTVYWYQQGPGQDPQFLISFYEKMQSDKGSIPDRFSAQQFSDYHSELNMSSLELGDSALYFCASSSGLDTGNGELFFGEGSRLTVL.

The chain has TRBV5-4 and TRBJ2-1, with D tentatively TRBD2 (6 bases). The CDR3 contains 15 residues. Germline V gene lookup returns CDR1 SGHNT and CDR2 YYREEE (reference sequence). Trimming removed 2 bases at V and 2 bases at J, with 11 bases between. CDR3 sequence reads: CASSFRDLAYNEQFF. CDR3 bases: TGTGCCAGCAGCTTCAGGGACTTGGCCTACAATGAGCAGTTCTTC.

The genes are TRBV7-9 and TRBJ1-6; the match to TRBD1 covers 7 bases. The junction had 4 bases not matched to a gene; V was cut back by 1 base and J by 10 bases. Germline loops: CDR1 SEHNR, CDR2 FQNEAQ (reference sequence). The CDR3 spans 14 residues. The CDR3 loop is CASSLDRGGSPLHF. For the CDR3, the DNA is TGTGCCAGCAGCTTAGACAGGGGTGGCTCACCCCTCCACTTT.

The chain uses TRBV10-2 and TRBJ2-7; 10 positions agree with TRBD2. V lost 2 bases to trimming and J lost 6 bases; unmatched junction nucleotides: 4. The CDR3 has 14 residues. Germline V lookup: CDR1 WSHSY, CDR2 SAAADI. The CDR3 DNA reads TGCGCCAGCAGTGAGCTAGCGGGAGTCCCCGAGCAGTACTTC. Residues: CASSELAGVPEQYF.

V and J are TRBV7-9 and TRBJ1-1; possible D gene TRBD1, 6 bases. The CDR3 has 13 amino acids. Deletions cut 3 bases from V and 10 bases from J, with 15 bases between. Germline V lookup: CDR1 SEHNR, CDR2 FQNEAQ (reference sequence). In DNA, the CDR3 is TGTGCCAGCAGCTTGTGGACAGACGGTGGAGCTTTCTTT. Encoded protein: CASSLWTDGGAFF.

The chain has TRBV4-1 and TRBJ2-7, with D hard to call. This CDR3 region has 14 residues. V lost 0 bases, J lost 1 base, and 7 bases lay in between. Per the germline V gene, CDR1 is MGHRA and CDR2 is YSYEKL. CDR3 amino acids: CASSQDAGSYEQYF. The CDR3 nucleotides are TGCGCCAGCAGCCAAGATGCAGGTTCCTACGAGCAGTACTTC.

The chain uses TRBV9 and TRBJ1-4; a possible D gene is TRBD1 (6 bases). This CDR3 is built from 15 residues. Germline CDR1 is SGDLS and CDR2 is YYNGEE. With 4 bases removed from V and 6 bases from J, the gap between germline ends came to 16 bases. The CDR3 region has the DNA TGTGCCAGCAGCCTGTCCCAGGGGATTGATGAAAAACTGTTTTTT. It is translated as CASSLSQGIDEKLFF.

The chain employs TRBV24-1 and TRBJ2-7; TRBD2 aligns across 13 bases. The CDR3 length is 18 residues. CDR1 and CDR2 (germline): KGHDR, SFDVKD. The V and J ends lost 2 bases and 5 bases, in that order; junction bases with no gene match: 11. CDR3 DNA sequence: TGTGCCACCAGTGATTCCGGGACTAGCGGGACAAACCGCGACGAGCAGTACTTC. Translating it yields CATSDSGTSGTNRDEQYF.

The rearrangement links TRBV2 to TRBJ2-7; 12 bases map to TRBD2. V lost 8 bases to trimming and J lost 7 bases; unmatched junction nucleotides: 9. Germline V lookup: CDR1 SNHLY, CDR2 FYNNEI. The CDR3 is 14 amino acids. The CDR3 here is CASGTGLAGREQYF. CDR3 DNA sequence: TGTGCCAGCGGGACAGGACTAGCGGGAAGGGAGCAGTACTTC. Full variable domain (missing parts from reference TRBV2 and TRBJ2-7): EPEVTQTPSHQVTQMGQEVILRCVPISNHLYFYWYRQILGQKVEFLVSFYNNEISEKSEIFDDQFSVERPDGSNFTLKIRSTKLEDSAMYFCASGTGLAGREQYFGPGTRLTVT.

This clone came up once. The chain links TRBV5-1 to TRBJ2-7; D possibly corresponds to TRBD1 (6 bases). CDR3 length: 13 amino acids. Germline V lookup: CDR1 SGHRS, CDR2 YFSETQ. V lost 2 bases and J lost 5, with 11 bases in between. Here the CDR3 reads CASSFNRADEQYF. In DNA, the CDR3 is TGCGCCAGCAGCTTTAACAGGGCCGACGAGCAGTACTTC.